A single sample gave rise to the 5 T cell receptor beta chains below, sequenced in a study of identical twins. TCRdb re-derived calls from the 5' RACE reads in MiXCR, one entry per CDR3 protein. Of some 250,000 distinct CDR3 sequences listed, 6.5% are singletons. The sample was also reused in another study, on T cells expressing NK-cell markers.

Sequencing input: CD8+ T cells sorted from blood. The source of these receptors is a woman between 18 and 29 years old in good health.

In its sample, this clonotype was seen many times. The chain carries TRBV12-3 or TRBV12-4 and TRBJ2-1; no clear D. The CDR3 is made up of 13 amino acids. The V end was cut by 0 bases, the J end by 8 bases, with 8 bases between. The CDR3 protein is CASSLAPNHEQFF. CDR3 DNA sequence: TGTGCCAGCAGTTTAGCTCCGAATCATGAGCAGTTCTTC.

The J gene is TRBJ1-1, the V gene TRBV5-5; D remains ambiguous. Germline CDR1 is SGHKS and CDR2 is YYEKEE (reference sequence). Trimming pared 0 bases from V and 5 bases from J, leaving 8 bases between. The CDR3 consists of 13 residues. The CDR3 bases are TGTGCCAGCAGCTTGGGGATGGGGACTGAAGCTTTCTTT. Amino acid sequence: CASSLGMGTEAFF.

Many counts were recorded for this clonotype. V and J are TRBV29-1 and TRBJ2-2; D is unclear. CDR1 SQVTM and CDR2 ANQGSEA come from the germline V gene. Trimming left V 1 base short and J 9 bases short, with 9 bases between. CDR3 size: 12 residues. As DNA, the CDR3 is TGCAGCGTTGAAGCCGGCTCCCGGGAGCTGTTTTTT. Its translation is CSVEAGSRELFF.

This clonotype has a handful of counts. The J gene is TRBJ2-3, the V gene TRBV27; a weak D match, TRBD1 (6 bases). Germline CDR1 reads MNHEY; CDR2 reads SMNVEV (reference sequence). Trimming shortened V by 6 bases and J by 4 bases, and 20 bases separated the two germline ends. The CDR3 extends over 16 amino acids. The DNA of the CDR3 is TGTGCCAGCAGCCACCTCGTACAGGGTTTCCCAGATACGCAGTATTTT. As protein: CASSHLVQGFPDTQYF.

This clonotype was seen a handful of times. V gene TRBV7-9 combines with J gene TRBJ2-7; D might be TRBD1 or TRBD2, each matching 5 bases. Germline V gives CDR1 SEHNR, CDR2 FQNEAQ (reference sequence). V lost 5 bases and J lost 2, with 13 bases in between. CDR3 length: 14 amino acids. The CDR3 region is CASSHRDGTYEQYF. DNA for the CDR3: TGTGCCAGCAGCCACCGGGACGGTACCTACGAGCAGTACTTC.